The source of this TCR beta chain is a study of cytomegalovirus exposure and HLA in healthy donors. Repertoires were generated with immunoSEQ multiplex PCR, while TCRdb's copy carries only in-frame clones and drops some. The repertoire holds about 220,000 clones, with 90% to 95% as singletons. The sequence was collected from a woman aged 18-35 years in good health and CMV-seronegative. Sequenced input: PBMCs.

CDR3 residues: CASSGSGTRYEQYF. The CDR3 DNA is TGTGCCAGTAGCGGCAGCGGGACCCGTTACGAGCAGTACTTC. The chain employs TRBV19 and TRBJ2-7; 7 nucleotides line up with TRBD2. Germline V gives CDR1 LNHDA, CDR2 SQIVND (reference sequence). The ends lost 6 bases at V and 4 bases at J; junction bases unmatched: 9. There are 14 residues in the CDR3.